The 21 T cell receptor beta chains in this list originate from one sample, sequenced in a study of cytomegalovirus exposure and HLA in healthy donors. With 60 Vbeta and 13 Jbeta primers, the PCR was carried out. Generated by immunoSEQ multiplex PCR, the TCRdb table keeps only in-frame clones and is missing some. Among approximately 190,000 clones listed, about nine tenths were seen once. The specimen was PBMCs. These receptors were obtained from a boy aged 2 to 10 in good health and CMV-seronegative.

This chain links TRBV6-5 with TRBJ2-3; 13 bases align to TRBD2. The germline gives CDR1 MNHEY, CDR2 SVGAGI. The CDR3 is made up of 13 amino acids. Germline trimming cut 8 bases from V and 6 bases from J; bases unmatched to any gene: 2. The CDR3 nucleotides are TGTGCCAGCGGGGGACTAGCGGGGGATACGCAGTATTTT. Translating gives CASGGLAGDTQYF.

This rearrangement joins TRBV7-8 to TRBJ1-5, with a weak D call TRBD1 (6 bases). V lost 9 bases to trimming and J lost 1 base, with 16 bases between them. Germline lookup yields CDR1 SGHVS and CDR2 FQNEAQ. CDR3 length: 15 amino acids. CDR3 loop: CASRGGSVSNQPQHF. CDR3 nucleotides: TGTGCCAGTCGAGGGGGTTCAGTCAGCAATCAGCCCCAGCATTTT.

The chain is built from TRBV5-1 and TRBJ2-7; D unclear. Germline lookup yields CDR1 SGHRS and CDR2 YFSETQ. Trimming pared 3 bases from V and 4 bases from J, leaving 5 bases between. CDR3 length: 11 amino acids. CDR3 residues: CASSSTYEQYF. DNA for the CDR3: TGCGCCAGCAGCTCAACATACGAGCAGTACTTC.

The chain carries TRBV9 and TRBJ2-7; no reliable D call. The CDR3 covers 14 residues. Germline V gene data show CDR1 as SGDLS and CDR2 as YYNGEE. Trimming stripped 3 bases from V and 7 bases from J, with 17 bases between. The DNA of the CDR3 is TGTGCCAGCAGCGAGAACACCGGTGTGAGGGAGCAGTACTTC. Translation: CASSENTGVREQYF.

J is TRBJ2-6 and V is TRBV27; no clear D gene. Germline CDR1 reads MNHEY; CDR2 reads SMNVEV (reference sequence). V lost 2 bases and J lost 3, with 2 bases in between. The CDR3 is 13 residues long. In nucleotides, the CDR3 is TGTGCCAGCAGTTTACGTGGGGCCAACGTCCTGACTTTC. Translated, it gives CASSLRGANVLTF.

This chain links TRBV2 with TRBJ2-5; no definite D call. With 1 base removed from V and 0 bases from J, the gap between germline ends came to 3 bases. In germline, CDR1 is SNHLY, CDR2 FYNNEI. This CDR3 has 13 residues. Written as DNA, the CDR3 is TGTGCCAGCAGTGAAGACTACCAAGAGACCCAGTACTTC. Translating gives CASSEDYQETQYF. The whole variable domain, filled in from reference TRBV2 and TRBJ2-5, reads EPEVTQTPSHQVTQMGQEVILRCVPISNHLYFYWYRQILGQKVEFLVSFYNNEISEKSEIFDDQFSVERPDGSNFTLKIRSTKLEDSAMYFCASSEDYQETQYFGPGTRLLVL.

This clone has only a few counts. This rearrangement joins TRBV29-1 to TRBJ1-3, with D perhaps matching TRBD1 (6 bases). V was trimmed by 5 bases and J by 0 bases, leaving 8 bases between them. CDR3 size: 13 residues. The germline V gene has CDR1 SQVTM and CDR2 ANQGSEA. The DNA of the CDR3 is TGCAGCGTTTGGACAGACTCTGGAAACACCATATATTTT. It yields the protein CSVWTDSGNTIYF.

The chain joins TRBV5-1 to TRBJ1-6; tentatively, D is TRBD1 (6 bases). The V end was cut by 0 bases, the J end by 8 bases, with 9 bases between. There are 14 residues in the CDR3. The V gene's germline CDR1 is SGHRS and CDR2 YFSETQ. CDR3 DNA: TGCGCCAGCAGCTTGGGAGGGGGTGATTCACCCCTCCACTTT. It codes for CASSLGGGDSPLHF.

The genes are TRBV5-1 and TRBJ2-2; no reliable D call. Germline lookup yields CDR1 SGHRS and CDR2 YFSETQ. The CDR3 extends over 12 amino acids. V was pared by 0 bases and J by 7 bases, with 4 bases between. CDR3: CASSLAGGELFF. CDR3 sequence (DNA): TGCGCCAGCAGCTTGGCAGGCGGGGAGCTGTTTTTT. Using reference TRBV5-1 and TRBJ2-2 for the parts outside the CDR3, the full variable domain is KAGVTQTPRYLIKTRGQQVTLSCSPISGHRSVSWYQQTPGQGLQFLFEYFSETQRNKGNFPGRFSGRQFSNSRSEMNVSTLELGDSALYLCASSLAGGELFFGEGSRLTVL.

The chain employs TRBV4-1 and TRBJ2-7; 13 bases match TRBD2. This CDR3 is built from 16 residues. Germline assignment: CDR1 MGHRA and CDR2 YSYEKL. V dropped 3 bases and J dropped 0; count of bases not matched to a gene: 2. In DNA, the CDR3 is TGCGCCAGCAGCCACGGACTAGCGGGGGTCTCCTACGAGCAGTACTTC. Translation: CASSHGLAGVSYEQYF.

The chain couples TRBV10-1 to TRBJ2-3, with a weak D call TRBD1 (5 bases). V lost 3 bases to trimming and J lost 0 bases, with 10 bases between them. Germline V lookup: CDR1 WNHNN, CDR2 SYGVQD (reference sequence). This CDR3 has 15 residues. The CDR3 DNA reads TGCGCCAGCAGTGAAGGGGCGACGAGCACAGATACGCAGTATTTT. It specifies CASSEGATSTDTQYF.

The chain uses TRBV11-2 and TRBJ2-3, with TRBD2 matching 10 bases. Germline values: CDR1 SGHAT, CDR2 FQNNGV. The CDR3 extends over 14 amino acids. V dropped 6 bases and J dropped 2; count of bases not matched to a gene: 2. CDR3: CASRLAGFTDTQYF. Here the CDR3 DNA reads TGTGCCAGCAGACTAGCGGGATTCACAGATACGCAGTATTTT.

The CDR3 sequence: CASSLAGGPRDIQYF. The CDR3 nucleotides are TGTGCCAGCAGTTTAGCGGGAGGGCCGAGGGACATTCAGTACTTC. The rearrangement links TRBV27 to TRBJ2-4; 9 nucleotides match TRBD2. From germline, CDR1 is MNHEY and CDR2 SMNVEV (reference sequence). V shed 2 bases, J shed 8 bases, and the junction held 7 bases outside the gene matches. This CDR3 has 15 residues.

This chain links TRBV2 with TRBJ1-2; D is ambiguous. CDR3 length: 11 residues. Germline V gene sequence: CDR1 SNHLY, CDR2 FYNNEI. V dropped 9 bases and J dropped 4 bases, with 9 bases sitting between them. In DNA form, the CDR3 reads TGTGCCAGTGAATACTCCTATGGCTACACCTTC. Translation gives CASEYSYGYTF.

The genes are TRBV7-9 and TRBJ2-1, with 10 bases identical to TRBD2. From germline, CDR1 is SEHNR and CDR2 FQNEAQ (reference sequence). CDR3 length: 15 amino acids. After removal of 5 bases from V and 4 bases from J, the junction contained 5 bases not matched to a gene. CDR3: CASSITSGEYNEQFF. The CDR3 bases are TGTGCCAGCAGCATTACTAGCGGGGAATACAATGAGCAGTTCTTC.

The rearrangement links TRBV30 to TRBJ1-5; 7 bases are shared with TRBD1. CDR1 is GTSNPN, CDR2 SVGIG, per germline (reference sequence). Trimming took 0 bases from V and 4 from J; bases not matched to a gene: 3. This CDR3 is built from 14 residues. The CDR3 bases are TGTGCCTGGAGTGTTAGCAGGGGGAATCAGCCCCAGCATTTT. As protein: CAWSVSRGNQPQHF.

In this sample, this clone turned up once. The CDR3 DNA follows: TGTGCCAGCAGCCCTGTCGGGGGGGATGGCTACACCTTC. Protein: CASSPVGGDGYTF. The rearrangement links TRBV5-6 to TRBJ1-2; a weak D match, TRBD1 (5 bases). V was pared by 4 bases and J by 6 bases, with 13 bases between. This CDR3 comprises 13 residues. Germline V gives CDR1 SGHDT, CDR2 YYEEEE.

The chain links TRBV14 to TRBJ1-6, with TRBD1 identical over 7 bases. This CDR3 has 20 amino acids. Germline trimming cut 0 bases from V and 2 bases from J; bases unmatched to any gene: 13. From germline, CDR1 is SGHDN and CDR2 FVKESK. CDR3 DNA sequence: TGTGCCAGCAGCCAAGAGGACAGGATAAAACCAGGACCCTATAATTCACCCCTCCACTTT. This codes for CASSQEDRIKPGPYNSPLHF.

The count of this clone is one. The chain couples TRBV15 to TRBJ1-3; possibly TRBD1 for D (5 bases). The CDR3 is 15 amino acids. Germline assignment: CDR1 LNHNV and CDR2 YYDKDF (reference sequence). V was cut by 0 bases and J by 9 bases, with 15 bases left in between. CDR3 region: CATSRDYWRQTTIYF. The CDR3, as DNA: TGTGCCACCAGCAGAGATTATTGGAGACAGACCACCATATATTTT.

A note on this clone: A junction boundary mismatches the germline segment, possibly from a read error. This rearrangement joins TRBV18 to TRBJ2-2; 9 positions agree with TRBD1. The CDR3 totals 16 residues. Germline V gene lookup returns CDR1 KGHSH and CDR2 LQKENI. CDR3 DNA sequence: TGTGCCAGCTCTCCACAGGGGGCGACGAACACCGGGGAGCTGTTTTTT. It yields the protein CASSPQGATNTGELFF.

The DNA of the CDR3 is TGTGCCAGCAGCGTAGCCCAAGAGCTAGGCACAGATACGCAGTATTTT. Amino acids: CASSVAQELGTDTQYF. This sequence joins TRBV9 and TRBJ2-3; no clear D gene. The CDR3 has 16 residues. Germline V CDR1 and CDR2: SGDLS, YYNGEE. V lost 0 bases, J lost 1 base, and 12 bases lay in between.